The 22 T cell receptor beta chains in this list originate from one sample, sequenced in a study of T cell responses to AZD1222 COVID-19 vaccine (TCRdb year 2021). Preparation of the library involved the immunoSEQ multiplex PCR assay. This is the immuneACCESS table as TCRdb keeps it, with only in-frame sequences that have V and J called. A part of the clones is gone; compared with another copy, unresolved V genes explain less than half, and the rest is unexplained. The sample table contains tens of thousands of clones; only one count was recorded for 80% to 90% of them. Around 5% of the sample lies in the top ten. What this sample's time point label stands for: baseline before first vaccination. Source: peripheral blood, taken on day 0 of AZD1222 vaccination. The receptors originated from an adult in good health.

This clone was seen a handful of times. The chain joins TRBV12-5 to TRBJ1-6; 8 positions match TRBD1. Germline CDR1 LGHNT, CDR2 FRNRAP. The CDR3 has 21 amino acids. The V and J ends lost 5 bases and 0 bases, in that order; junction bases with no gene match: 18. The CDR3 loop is CASGLYRTGTLSSSYNSPLHF. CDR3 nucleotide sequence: TGTGCTAGTGGTCTTTACCGGACAGGGACACTCTCCAGCTCCTATAATTCACCCCTCCACTTT.

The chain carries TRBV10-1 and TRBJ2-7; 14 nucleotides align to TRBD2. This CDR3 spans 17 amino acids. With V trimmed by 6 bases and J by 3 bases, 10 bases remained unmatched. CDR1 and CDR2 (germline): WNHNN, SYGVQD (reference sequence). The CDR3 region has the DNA TGCGCCAGCAGAAACGGACTAGCGGGGGGCCCCCTCTACGAGCAGTACTTC. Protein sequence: CASRNGLAGGPLYEQYF.

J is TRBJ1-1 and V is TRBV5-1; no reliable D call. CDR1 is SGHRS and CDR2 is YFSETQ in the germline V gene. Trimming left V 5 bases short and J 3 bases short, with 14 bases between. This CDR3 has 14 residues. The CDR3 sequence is CASSLQFRDTEAFF. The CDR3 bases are TGCGCCAGCAGTCTACAGTTTCGGGACACTGAAGCTTTCTTT.

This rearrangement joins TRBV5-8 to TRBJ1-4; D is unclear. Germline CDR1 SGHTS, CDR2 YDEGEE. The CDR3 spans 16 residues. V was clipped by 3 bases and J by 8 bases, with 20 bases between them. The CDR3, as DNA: TGTGCCAGCAGCTGGTCCCCGGAGACTCGGTGGGAAAAACTGTTTTTT. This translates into CASSWSPETRWEKLFF.

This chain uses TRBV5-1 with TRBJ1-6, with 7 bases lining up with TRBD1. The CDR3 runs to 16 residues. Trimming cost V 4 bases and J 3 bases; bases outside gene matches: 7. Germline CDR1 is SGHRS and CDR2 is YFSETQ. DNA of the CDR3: TGCGCCAGCAGCGTAGACAGGGAAAACTATAATTCACCCCTCCACTTT. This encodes CASSVDRENYNSPLHF.

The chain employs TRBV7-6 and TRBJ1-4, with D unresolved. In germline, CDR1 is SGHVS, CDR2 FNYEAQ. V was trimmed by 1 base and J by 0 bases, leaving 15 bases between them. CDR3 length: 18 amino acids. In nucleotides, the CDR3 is TGTGCCAGCAGCTTAGGATCTCGGCAGATTGCAACTAATGAAAAACTGTTTTTT. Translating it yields CASSLGSRQIATNEKLFF.

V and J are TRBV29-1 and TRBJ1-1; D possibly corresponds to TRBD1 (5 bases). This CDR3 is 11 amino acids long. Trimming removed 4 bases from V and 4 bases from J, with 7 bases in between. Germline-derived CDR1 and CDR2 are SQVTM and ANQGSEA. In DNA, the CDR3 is TGCAGCGTTGGGGGGGTCACTGAAGCTTTCTTT. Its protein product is CSVGGVTEAFF.

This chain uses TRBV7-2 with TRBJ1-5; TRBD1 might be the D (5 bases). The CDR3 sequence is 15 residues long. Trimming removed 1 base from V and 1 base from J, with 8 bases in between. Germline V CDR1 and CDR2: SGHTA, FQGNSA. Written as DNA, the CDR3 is TGTGCCAGCAGCTTAGACGGGGGAAGCAATCAGCCCCAGCATTTT. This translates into CASSLDGGSNQPQHF.

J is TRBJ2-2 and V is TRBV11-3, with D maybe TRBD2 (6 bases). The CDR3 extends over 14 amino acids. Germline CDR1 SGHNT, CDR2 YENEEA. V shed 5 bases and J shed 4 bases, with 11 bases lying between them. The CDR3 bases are TGTGCCAGCAGCCCAGGGACTGTCACCGGGGAGCTGTTTTTT. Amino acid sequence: CASSPGTVTGELFF.

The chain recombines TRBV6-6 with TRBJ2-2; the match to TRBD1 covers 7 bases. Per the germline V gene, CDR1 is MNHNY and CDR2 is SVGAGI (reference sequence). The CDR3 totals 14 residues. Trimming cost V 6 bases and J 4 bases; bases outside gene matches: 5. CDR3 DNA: TGTGCCAGCAGCCGACAGGGCATCACCGGGGAGCTGTTTTTT. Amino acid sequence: CASSRQGITGELFF.

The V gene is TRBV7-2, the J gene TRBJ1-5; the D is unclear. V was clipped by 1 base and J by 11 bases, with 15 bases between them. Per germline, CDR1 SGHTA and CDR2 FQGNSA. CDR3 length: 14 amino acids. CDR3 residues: CASSLGAAVVAQHF. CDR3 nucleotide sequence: TGTGCCAGCAGCTTAGGGGCCGCCGTAGTGGCCCAGCATTTT.

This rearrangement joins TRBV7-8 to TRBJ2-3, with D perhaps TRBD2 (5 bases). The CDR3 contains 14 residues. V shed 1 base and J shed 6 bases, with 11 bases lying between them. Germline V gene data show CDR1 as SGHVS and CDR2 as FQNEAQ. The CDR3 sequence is CASSLDGDPDTQYF. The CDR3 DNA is TGTGCCAGCAGCTTAGACGGGGATCCGGATACGCAGTATTTT. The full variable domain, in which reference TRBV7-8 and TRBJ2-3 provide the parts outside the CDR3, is GAGVSQSPRYKVAKRGQDVALRCDPISGHVSLFWYQQALGQGPEFLTYFQNEAQLDKSGLPSDRFFAERPEGSVSTLKIQRTQQEDSAVYLCASSLDGDPDTQYFGPGTRLTVL.

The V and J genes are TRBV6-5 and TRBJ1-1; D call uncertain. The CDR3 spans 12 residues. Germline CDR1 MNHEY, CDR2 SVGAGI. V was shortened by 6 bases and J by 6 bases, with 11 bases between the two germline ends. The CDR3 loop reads CASSREVAEAFF. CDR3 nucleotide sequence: TGTGCCAGCAGCCGGGAGGTCGCTGAAGCTTTCTTT.

The CDR3 nucleotides read TGTGCCAGCAGCGGGGGGACAGGGTCGTTTGGCAATCAGCCCCAGCATTTT. Its protein is CASSGGTGSFGNQPQHF. The chain recombines TRBV9 with TRBJ1-5, with 9 bases identical to TRBD1. V shed 3 bases, J shed 2 bases, and the junction held 9 bases outside the gene matches. CDR1 SGDLS and CDR2 YYNGEE come from the germline V gene. The CDR3 has 17 residues.

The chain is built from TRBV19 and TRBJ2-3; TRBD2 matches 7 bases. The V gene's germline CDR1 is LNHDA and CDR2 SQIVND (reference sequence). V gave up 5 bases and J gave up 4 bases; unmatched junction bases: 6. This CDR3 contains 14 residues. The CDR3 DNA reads TGTGCCAGTAGTGACCGCGGGGGTTCAGATACGCAGTATTTT. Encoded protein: CASSDRGGSDTQYF.

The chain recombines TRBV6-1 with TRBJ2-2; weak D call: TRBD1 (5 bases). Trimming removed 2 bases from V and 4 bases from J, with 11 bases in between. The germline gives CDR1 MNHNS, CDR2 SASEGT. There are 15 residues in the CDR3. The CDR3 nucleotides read TGTGCCAGCAGTGAACAAGACAGAGGCACCGGGGAGCTGTTTTTT. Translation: CASSEQDRGTGELFF.

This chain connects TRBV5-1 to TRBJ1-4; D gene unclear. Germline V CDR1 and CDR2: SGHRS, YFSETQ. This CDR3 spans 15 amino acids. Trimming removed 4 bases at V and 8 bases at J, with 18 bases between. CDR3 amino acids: CASSPREGLGEKLFF. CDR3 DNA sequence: TGCGCCAGCAGCCCCCGTGAAGGACTCGGCGAAAAACTGTTTTTT.

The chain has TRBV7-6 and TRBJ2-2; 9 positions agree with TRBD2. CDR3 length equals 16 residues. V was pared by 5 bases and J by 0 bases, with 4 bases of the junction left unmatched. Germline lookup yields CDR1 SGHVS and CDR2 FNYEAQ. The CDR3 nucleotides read TGTGCCAGCAGCCCGAGGACTAGCGCGAACACCGGGGAGCTGTTTTTT. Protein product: CASSPRTSANTGELFF.

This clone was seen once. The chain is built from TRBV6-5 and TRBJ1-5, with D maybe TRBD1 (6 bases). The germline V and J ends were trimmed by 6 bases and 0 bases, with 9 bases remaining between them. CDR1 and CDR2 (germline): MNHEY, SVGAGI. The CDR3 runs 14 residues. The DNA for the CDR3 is TGTGCCAGCAGGGAGGACAGTAGCAATCAGCCCCAGCATTTT. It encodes CASREDSSNQPQHF.

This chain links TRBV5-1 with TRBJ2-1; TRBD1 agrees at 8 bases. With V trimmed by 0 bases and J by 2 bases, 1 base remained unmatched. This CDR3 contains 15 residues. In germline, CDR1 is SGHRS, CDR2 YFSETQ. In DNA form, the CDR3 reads TGCGCCAGCAGCTTGGTGGGACAGGCCTACAATGAGCAGTTCTTC. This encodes CASSLVGQAYNEQFF.

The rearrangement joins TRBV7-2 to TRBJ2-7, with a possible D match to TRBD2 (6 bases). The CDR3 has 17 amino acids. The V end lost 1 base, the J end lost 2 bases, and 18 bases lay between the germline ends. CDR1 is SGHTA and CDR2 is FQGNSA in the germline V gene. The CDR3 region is CASSLVGGSGFTYEQYF. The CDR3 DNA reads TGTGCCAGCAGCTTAGTGGGGGGTTCGGGATTCACCTACGAGCAGTACTTC.

In nucleotides, the CDR3 is TGTGCCAGCCAGACAACTAGCGGGGACCTTCAGGGGCAGTACTTC. This gives the protein CASQTTSGDLQGQYF. The gene calls are TRBV2 and TRBJ2-7; TRBD2 aligns across 10 bases. The CDR3 consists of 15 residues. Germline-derived CDR1 and CDR2 are SNHLY and FYNNEI. The V and J ends lost 8 bases and 9 bases, in that order; junction bases with no gene match: 16.